The entry below gives a single T cell receptor (beta chain) sequence along with its context. Ten or more counts support this clone. Its antigen specificity is not known. Base qualities are not at hand, and no much larger clone is one base apart. TRB sequencing was run on genomic DNA with either the immunoSEQ assay at survey resolution or the hsTCRB kit. The published analysis was carried out like this. Initial read processing used immunoSEQ software, and repertoire analyses used the LymphoSeq R package. Clonality was computed as 1 minus normalized Shannon entropy; Gini coefficient was also calculated for each TRB dataset. Phenotypes of unsorted samples were inferred by mapping TRB sequences from sorted subsets of the recipient or donor onto unsorted samples of the same recipient. TCRdb retrieved this table from immuneACCESS and kept in-frame rearrangements only. Not all clones are present; in checked studies, unresolved V genes account for under half, and no reason is known for the remainder. The DNA gave D and trimming, while V, J and clone size come from that table. The sample counts tens of thousands of clones, each observed more than once. In total, the top ten clones hold 6% to 7% of the sample.

The source of the sample is a study of T cells after posttransplantation cyclophosphamide (dated by TCRdb to about 2016). About the study as a whole: T cell repertoire reconstitution was tracked by TRB sequencing after myeloablative bone marrow transplantation in which posttransplantation cyclophosphamide was used as GVHD prophylaxis. Public TRB sequences were searched against a database of over 3,500 sequences associated with responses to pathogens, tumor antigens, self-antigens and alloantigens. Samples from 35 PTCy-treated patients and 15 to 20 related bone marrow donors of those patients were subjected to antigen receptor sequencing. Because TRA and TRB clonality correlated tightly in about ten samples, the subsequent TCR analyses were limited to TRB only. In 3 patients, up to about 3 additional blood samples taken between 2 and 5.2 years after transplant also underwent TRB sequencing, as did pretransplant blood from a handful of patients. Blood from all 35 or so PTCy patients with 1-year posttransplant specimens was subjected to TRB sequencing.

CDR1 and CDR2, looked up from the germline V gene, are MNHEY and SVGAGI. Trimming removed 4 bases from V and 7 bases from J; the gene matches leave 3 bases unexplained. The CDR3 goes from the cysteine to the phenylalanine over 13 residues. This entry keeps only the CDR3 DNA: 39 bases, framed from base 1. On the day of marrow donation, related bone marrow donors gave peripheral blood samples. Peripheral blood and bone marrow mononuclear cells were isolated by Ficoll-Hypaque density centrifugation and were cryopreserved. Overall study outcomes, separate from this receptor: Across roughly 40 patients, recipient CMV seropositivity and CMV reactivation were highly associated with TRB clonality; PTCy diversity was similar to CNI/methotrexate controls. The TRB repertoires of T cells infiltrating skin or the GI tract showed only limited overlap with the TRB repertoires found in blood. At 1-2 months, donor-recipient similarity was low but rose over the first year, and the later blood repertoires were often dominated by donor CD8+ memory clones.

The chain is assembled from TRBV6-5 and TRBJ1-1, with 10 middle bases fitting TRBD1. Sequenced: PBMCs. This receptor was taken from a woman aged 55-70 years in good health, CMV-negative, and a related stem cell transplant donor. The CDR3 protein: CASSSGTGVEAFF. DNA sequence: TGTGCCAGCAGTTCCGGGACAGGGGTTGAAGCTTTCTTT.